This T cell receptor beta chain was sequenced during a study of Graves' ophthalmopathy and Graves' hyperthyroidism. Note on this clonotype: Its antigen is not known. The junction and the germline gene differ at one end; a read error may be behind it.

The CDR3 sequence is 11 residues long. Germline CDR1 and CDR2: SGHTA and FQGNSA. Points from the study as a whole: Ophthalmopathy versus stable hyperthyroidism: 13-signature model gave roughly 88% sensitivity, 70% to 83% specificity.

Beta-chain TCR CDR3 regions were amplified from RNA transcripts. An opening RT-PCR round employed HTBI primers and preceded a second-round multiplex PCR. TCRdb analysed the multiplex PCR reads with MiXCR anew, one entry per CDR3 protein. The table records more than 550,000 distinct CDR3 sequences, about two fifths of them present only once. This chain connects TRBV7-2 to TRBJ2-7; the match to TRBD1 covers 8 bases. The source of this sequence is an adult man with Graves' ophthalmopathy. Sequencing input: peripheral blood. The CDR3 coding sequence is TGTGCCAGCTCAGCGGACAGGGAGCAGTGCTTC. It codes for CASSADREQCF.